Here is one T cell receptor beta chain with its context. Its antigen is not identified. Expressed TCRB transcripts were sequenced, since all the RNA that had been isolated was reverse transcribed. TCRdb's table, derived via immunoSEQ multiplex PCR, lists solely in-frame clones and lacks some. Of approximately 470,000 clones listed, about 30% are singletons. A single heparinised blood sample, averaging around 120 mL, was obtained per donor. Purity above 95% was achieved in all sorted populations. Trimming removed 4 bases at V and 3 bases at J, with 7 bases between. The length of the CDR3 is 12 residues. Germline V gene data show CDR1 as SQVTM and CDR2 as ANQGSEA. These data originate in a study of beta chain features in type 1 diabetes. Study findings and constraints: The naive, central memory and Treg TCRB repertoires looked more alike in patients than they did in healthy donors. Individuals with type 1 diabetes displayed fewer insertions and more deletions at VDJ junctions.

The chain couples TRBV29-1 to TRBJ2-1; D uncertain. The receptor's source is a man aged 18 to 30 in good health. The sequencing sample was made of naive CD4+ T cells from blood. CDR3 in amino acids: CSVGMSYNEQFF. CDR3 bases: TGCAGCGTTGGGATGAGCTACAATGAGCAGTTCTTC.